Listed here are 16 T cell receptor beta chains from one sample, sequenced in a study of control samples from healthy donors and cancer patients. TCRdb's table, derived via immunoSEQ multiplex PCR, lists solely in-frame clones and lacks some. The sample lists 95,000 to 130,000 clones, 85% to 90% occurring once. The source material was PBMCs. These receptors came from a woman aged 45 to 65 with colorectal cancer.

V gene TRBV10-3 combines with J gene TRBJ1-4; the match to TRBD1 covers 7 bases. The junction had 4 bases not matched to a gene; V was cut back by 4 bases and J by 5 bases. From germline, CDR1 is ENHRY and CDR2 SYGVKD. The CDR3 has 14 amino acids. The CDR3 reads CAISGTRGNEKLFF. In DNA, the CDR3 is TGTGCCATCAGTGGCACCAGGGGGAATGAAAAACTGTTTTTT.

The chain couples TRBV5-1 to TRBJ2-1, with 8 bases identical to TRBD2. The CDR3 is 20 residues long. The J segment lost 7 bases and the V segment lost 4 bases, leaving 25 bases of the junction unmatched. Germline CDR1 is SGHRS and CDR2 is YFSETQ. The CDR3 DNA sequence: TGCGCCAGCAGCAACCCTTCGAGCGGGAGAGTCGTACTGGGTCCAAATGAGCAGTTCTTC. It codes for CASSNPSSGRVVLGPNEQFF.

The chain joins TRBV7-2 to TRBJ1-6, with D hard to call. V lost 2 bases, J lost 6 bases, and 2 bases lay in between. Per the germline V gene, CDR1 is SGHTA and CDR2 is FQGNSA. The CDR3 is 12 amino acids. CDR3 loop: CASSLPNSPLHF. The CDR3 nucleotides are TGTGCCAGCAGCTTACCTAATTCACCCCTCCACTTT.

The gene calls are TRBV7-3 and TRBJ2-3, with 13 bases identical to TRBD2. V lost 4 bases and J lost 2; bases outside the gene matches: 3. The V gene's germline CDR1 is SGHTA and CDR2 FQGTGA. The CDR3 is 16 residues long. Here the CDR3 DNA reads TGTGCCAGCAGCTCCGGGACTAGCGGGGACACAGATACGCAGTATTTT. Amino acids: CASSSGTSGDTDTQYF.

The CDR3 sequence: CASSSNRVFDEQYF. CDR3 coding DNA: TGTGCCAGCAGCTCAAACAGGGTATTCGACGAGCAGTACTTC. The J gene is TRBJ2-7, the V gene TRBV5-4, with a weak D call TRBD1 (6 bases). Trimming took 3 bases from V and 5 from J, leaving 15 bases between them. From germline, CDR1 is SGHNT and CDR2 YYREEE (reference sequence). The CDR3 has 14 amino acids. Together with reference TRBV5-4 and TRBJ2-7, the CDR3 gives the full variable domain: ETGVTQSPTHLIKTRGQQVTLRCSSQSGHNTVSWYQQALGQGPQFIFQYYREEENGRGNFPPRFSGLQFPNYSSELNVNALELDDSALYLCASSSNRVFDEQYFGPGTRLTVT.

The chain uses TRBV29-1 and TRBJ2-2; weak D call: TRBD1 (8 bases). There are 13 residues in the CDR3. Trimming cost V 7 bases and J 4 bases, with 13 bases left between them. The V gene's germline CDR1 is SQVTM and CDR2 ANQGSEA. This chain's CDR3 is CSANRGGTGELFF. CDR3 DNA: TGCAGCGCAAACAGGGGGGGCACCGGGGAGCTGTTTTTT.

The chain uses TRBV28 and TRBJ2-7; 12 nucleotides match TRBD2. V shed 6 bases, J shed 3 bases, and the junction held 0 bases outside the gene matches. Germline CDR1 reads MDHEN; CDR2 reads SYDVKM. CDR3 size: 13 residues. CDR3 sequence: CASRTSGSYEQYF. Here the CDR3 DNA reads TGTGCCAGCAGGACTAGCGGGAGCTACGAGCAGTACTTC.

The chain links TRBV7-6 to TRBJ2-3; D gene uncertain. The germline V gene encodes CDR1 SGHVS and CDR2 FNYEAQ. With 3 bases removed from V and 4 bases from J, the gap between germline ends came to 8 bases. The length of the CDR3 is 13 residues. CDR3 in DNA: TGTGCCAGCAGCTTTGACTTTTCAGATACGCAGTATTTT. Its protein is CASSFDFSDTQYF.

This clone appeared once. The chain has TRBV3-1 (or the pseudogene TRBV3-2) and TRBJ1-5; D gene ambiguous. The V gene lost 11 bases and the J gene lost 6 bases, with 11 bases spanning the gap. The length of the CDR3 is 11 residues. Germline V CDR1 and CDR2: LGHDT, YNNKEL (reference sequence). CDR3 DNA sequence: TGTGCCGTGGGAGTCGGTCAGCCCCAGCATTTT. Protein: CAVGVGQPQHF.

CDR3 amino acids: CASRYFGGVGTEAFF. CDR3 coding DNA: TGTGCCAGCAGGTATTTCGGGGGCGTTGGTACTGAAGCTTTCTTT. V usage is TRBV2 and J usage is TRBJ1-1; tentative D call: TRBD1 (6 bases). Germline V gives CDR1 SNHLY, CDR2 FYNNEI. The V and J ends lost 6 bases and 5 bases respectively, with 19 bases between them. The CDR3 extends over 15 amino acids.

This chain uses TRBV7-8 with TRBJ1-1; TRBD1 matches 9 bases. The germline CDR1 and CDR2 sequences are SGHVS and FQNEAQ. The V and J ends lost 3 bases and 0 bases, in that order; junction bases with no gene match: 5. The CDR3 has 16 amino acids. The CDR3 DNA reads TGTGCCAGCAGCTTTGGGACAGGGTTCATGAACACTGAAGCTTTCTTT. Translated: CASSFGTGFMNTEAFF.

The chain employs TRBV6-5 and TRBJ2-1; 8 nucleotides agree with TRBD1. From germline, CDR1 is MNHEY and CDR2 SVGAGI. The CDR3 has 14 amino acids. V lost 6 bases to trimming and J lost 8 bases; unmatched junction nucleotides: 9. CDR3 sequence reads: CASSARQGSDEQFF. In DNA form, the CDR3 reads TGTGCCAGCAGCGCGAGACAGGGGTCCGATGAGCAGTTCTTC.

The V call is TRBV2, the J call TRBJ1-1; D remains unclear. The V gene lost 7 bases and the J gene lost 0 bases, with 9 bases spanning the gap. Germline CDR1 reads SNHLY; CDR2 reads FYNNEI. This CDR3 is 13 amino acids long. The CDR3: CASKPDLNTEAFF. In nucleotides, the CDR3 is TGTGCCAGCAAGCCAGACCTGAACACTGAAGCTTTCTTT.

V is TRBV5-8 and J is TRBJ1-1; D call uncertain. CDR1 and CDR2 from the germline V gene are SGHTS and YDEGEE. The V end was cut by 3 bases, the J end by 1 base, with 4 bases between. This CDR3 comprises 12 residues. This CDR3 is CASSSKNTEAFF. The CDR3 coding sequence is TGTGCCAGCAGCTCGAAGAACACTGAAGCTTTCTTT.

The chain joins TRBV9 to TRBJ2-7; 10 nucleotides align to TRBD2. This CDR3 has 15 amino acids. CDR1 is SGDLS and CDR2 is YYNGEE in the germline V gene. Trimming removed 0 bases from V and 5 bases from J; junction bases left unmatched: 5. CDR3 amino acids: CASSVGPSGSDEQYF. Here the CDR3 DNA reads TGTGCCAGCAGCGTAGGGCCTAGCGGGAGCGACGAGCAGTACTTC.

The chain employs TRBV27 and TRBJ2-7, with D unresolved. Germline loops: CDR1 MNHEY, CDR2 SMNVEV (reference sequence). V gave up 6 bases and J gave up 3 bases, with 21 bases separating them. The CDR3 is 16 amino acids. The DNA of the CDR3 is TGTGCCAGCAGCCCCCGGGTCCTGGCACGTCGCTACGAGCAGTACTTC. Translation: CASSPRVLARRYEQYF.